The clone carrying this T cell receptor beta chain was seen repeatedly, ten times or more. Antigen specificity is unknown. The sample is drawn from a study of CD8 T cells in ankylosing spondylitis. Study results and caveats: One TCR beta motif, made up of several highly homologous variants, appeared characteristic of ankylosing spondylitis blood. The authors found the disease-linked clones to be CD8+ and relatively rare in peripheral blood. Earlier literature documents some of the motif variants in reactive arthritis synovial fluid and blood.

Germline V gene data show CDR1 as LNHNV and CDR2 as YYDKDF (reference sequence). V lost 5 bases to trimming and J lost 8 bases; unmatched junction nucleotides: 11. This CDR3 is 14 amino acids long. By quantitative 5'-RACE with molecular barcodes, the TCR beta libraries were made. TCRdb independently ran MiXCR on the 5' RACE reads; one entry per CDR3 protein. The sample shows 310,000 or so distinct CDR3 sequences, over 15% of them seen only once. The chain is built from TRBV15 and TRBJ2-5; 7 bases align to TRBD1. The source of this sequence is a male donor with ankylosing spondylitis or in good health (not recorded which). The sample was blood, either unsorted or a sorted T cell fraction (not recorded which). The CDR3 region has the DNA TGTGCCACCAGCTGGGACAGAATGCTCGCCACCCAGTACTTC. Translation gives CATSWDRMLATQYF.